The rows below give T cell receptor beta chains drawn from one sample of a study of control samples from healthy donors and cancer patients. TCRdb keeps only in-frame clones here, not all; method: immunoSEQ multiplex PCR. The sample yields about 89,000 clones, 86% seen once. Material: blood. The receptor set was obtained from a man in his thirties or forties in good health. The CDR3 runs from the conserved cysteine through the conserved F or W. The D gene is left open where the match is weak. The listing skips clone size in some rows; elsewhere it reads once, few, many or a size class.

CASSLGTSGGALDTQYF | TGTGCCAGCAGCTTAGGGACTAGCGGGGGGGCCCTAGATACGCAGTATTTT | NA | TRBD2 | TRBJ2-3 | TRBV7-3
CPREGGDNSPLHF | TGCCCGCGGGAAGGGGGCGATAATTCACCCCTCCACTTT | NA | TRBD1 | TRBJ1-6 | TRBV29-1
CASSGGLADSTDTQYF | TGTGCCAGCAGTGGGGGACTAGCGGATAGCACAGATACGCAGTATTTT | medium-sized | TRBD2 | TRBJ2-3 | TRBV2
CASSPTGVSTDTQYF | TGTGCCAGCAGCCCGACGGGGGTGAGCACAGATACGCAGTATTTT | NA | NA | TRBJ2-3 | TRBV6-6
CAIQQRQGENTGELFF | TGTGCCATACAACAAAGACAGGGGGAGAACACCGGGGAGCTGTTTTTT | NA | TRBD1 | TRBJ2-2 | TRBV24-1
CASSQLRSGQLNTEAFF | TGTGCCAGCAGCCAGTTGCGTTCAGGACAGTTGAACACTGAAGCTTTCTTT | NA | NA | TRBJ1-1 | TRBV7-9
CATSPGAGPTDTQYF | TGTGCCACCTCCCCGGGAGCAGGACCCACAGATACGCAGTATTTT | NA | NA | TRBJ2-3 | TRBV24-1
CASSLGGRDSGNTIYF | TGCGCCAGCAGCTTGGGGGGACGGGACTCTGGAAACACCATATATTTT | NA | NA | TRBJ1-3 | TRBV5-1
CASSPSAGYNEQFF | TGTGCCAGCTCACCATCGGCCGGATACAATGAGCAGTTCTTC | NA | NA | TRBJ2-1 | TRBV18
CASSLGQTKNTGELFF | TGTGCCAGCAGCTTAGGACAGACTAAGAACACCGGGGAGCTGTTTTTT | NA | NA | TRBJ2-2 | TRBV7-3
CASSPPGVGETQYF | TGTGCCAGCAGTCCCCCGGGGGTAGGGGAGACCCAGTACTTC | NA | NA | TRBJ2-5 | TRBV6-6
CASSSWNGGQLEEAFF | TGTGCCAGCAGCTCATGGAATGGGGGGCAATTAGAAGAAGCTTTCTTT | NA | NA | TRBJ1-1 | TRBV7-9
CASSLTGFTDTQYF | TGTGCCAGCAGCCTGACAGGGTTCACAGATACGCAGTATTTT | NA | TRBD1 | TRBJ2-3 | TRBV9
CASSPADGGGGELFF | TGTGCCAGCAGCCCCGCTGATGGAGGGGGCGGGGAGCTGTTTTTT | NA | NA | TRBJ2-2 | TRBV9
CASSLRSPPTDTQYF | TGTGCCAGCAGCTTAAGAAGTCCCCCCACAGATACGCAGTATTTT | NA | NA | TRBJ2-3 | TRBV7-9
CASSFSGGAQDTQYF | TGCGCCAGCAGCTTTAGCGGGGGGGCTCAAGATACGCAGTATTTT | NA | TRBD2 | TRBJ2-3 | TRBV5-1
CASSSPDLLGREVGGETQYF | TGTGCCAGCAGCTCCCCCGACCTCCTCGGCAGGGAGGTAGGGGGAGAGACCCAGTACTTC | NA | NA | TRBJ2-5 | TRBV9
CASSPREGVNTIYF | TGTGCCAGCAGTCCTCGCGAGGGAGTAAACACCATATATTTT | NA | NA | TRBJ1-3 | TRBV6-6
CASRDSQETQYF | TGCGCCTCCCGGGACTCCCAAGAGACCCAGTACTTC | NA | NA | TRBJ2-5 | TRBV10-2
CATSDSRGHPSYGYTF | TGTGCCACCAGTGATTCGAGGGGACATCCGTCCTATGGCTACACCTTC | NA | NA | TRBJ1-2 | TRBV24-1
CSVERATGVGAEAFF | TGCAGCGTTGAAAGGGCGACAGGGGTCGGGGCTGAAGCTTTCTTT | NA | TRBD1 | TRBJ1-1 | TRBV29-1
CASSPQGSPYNEQFF | TGTGCCAGCAGCCCACAGGGGTCCCCCTACAATGAGCAGTTCTTC | once | TRBD1 | TRBJ2-1 | TRBV3-1/TRBV3-2
CASSPPGGEGTGELFF | TGCGCCAGCAGCCCACCAGGGGGCGAAGGCACCGGGGAGCTGTTTTTT | NA | TRBD1 | TRBJ2-2 | TRBV5-1
CASSLARGFRAGELFF | TGTGCCAGCAGCTTAGCCAGGGGATTCCGGGCCGGGGAGCTGTTTTTT | NA | NA | TRBJ2-2 | TRBV11-2
CASSPGTGGWEETQYF | TGTGCCAGCAGCCCCGGTACGGGGGGATGGGAAGAGACCCAGTACTTC | NA | TRBD2 | TRBJ2-5 | TRBV3-1/TRBV3-2
CASSAGQGGETQYF | TGTGCCAGCAGTGCGGGACAGGGAGGAGAGACCCAGTACTTC | NA | TRBD1 | TRBJ2-5 | TRBV2
CASSQGQPYGYTF | TGCGCCAGCAGCCAAGGACAGCCCTATGGCTACACCTTC | NA | NA | TRBJ1-2 | TRBV4-1
CASTWTGGRNEQFF | TGTGCCAGTACCTGGACAGGGGGACGCAATGAGCAGTTCTTC | NA | TRBD1 | TRBJ2-1 | TRBV6-5
CAIRLAGGEQYF | TGTGCCATCCGGCTAGCGGGGGGAGAGCAGTACTTC | NA | TRBD2 | TRBJ2-7 | TRBV10-3
CASRDSSNTGELFF | TGTGCCAGCAGGGACAGTTCGAACACCGGGGAGCTGTTTTTT | NA | NA | TRBJ2-2 | TRBV6-4
CASSFGTSGGKETQYF | TGTGCCAGCAGCTTCGGGACTAGCGGGGGGAAGGAGACCCAGTACTTC | NA | TRBD2 | TRBJ2-5 | TRBV7-9
CASSLGGRFNQPQHF | TGTGCCAGCAGCTTAGGAGGCCGGTTCAATCAGCCCCAGCATTTT | NA | NA | TRBJ1-5 | TRBV7-9
CSDHRVNYGYTF | TGCAGCGACCACAGGGTTAACTATGGCTACACCTTC | NA | NA | TRBJ1-2 | TRBV29-1
CASSKPGVLGREQYF | TGTGCCAGCAGTAAACCAGGAGTCCTCGGGCGCGAGCAGTACTTC | NA | NA | TRBJ2-7 | TRBV27
CAWSDGVATEAFF | TGTGCCTGGAGTGACGGGGTGGCCACTGAAGCTTTCTTT | NA | NA | TRBJ1-1 | TRBV30
CASSFRDFADEQFF | TGTGCCAGCAGCTTTAGGGACTTTGCGGATGAGCAGTTCTTC | NA | NA | TRBJ2-1 | TRBV11-2
CASSSIGTPGYGYTF | TGCGCCAGCAGCTCCATAGGGACTCCGGGATATGGCTACACCTTC | NA | NA | TRBJ1-2 | TRBV5-1
CASSLTQGAGTGELFF | TGTGCCAGCAGTCTCACACAGGGGGCCGGAACCGGGGAGCTGTTTTTT | NA | TRBD1 | TRBJ2-2 | TRBV6-6
CASSGSGGWGTDTQYF | TGTGCCAGCAGCGGATCCGGCGGTTGGGGCACAGATACGCAGTATTTT | NA | NA | TRBJ2-3 | TRBV5-4
CASRFSQETQYF | TGCGCCAGCAGGTTCTCACAGGAGACCCAGTACTTC | NA | NA | TRBJ2-5 | TRBV5-1
CASRNEQGAETQYF | TGTGCCAGTAGAAACGAACAGGGGGCTGAGACCCAGTACTTC | NA | TRBD1 | TRBJ2-5 | TRBV19
CASSQGGTEAFF | TGTGCCAGCAGCCAAGGGGGAACTGAAGCTTTCTTT | few | NA | TRBJ1-1 | TRBV7-9
CATSDSKGTGPFF | TGTGCCACCAGTGACTCGAAGGGGACAGGGCCATTTTTT | NA | TRBD1 | TRBJ1-4 | TRBV24-1
CASSMSGGREQYF | TGTGCCAGTAGTATGTCGGGGGGGCGCGAGCAGTACTTC | NA | TRBD2 | TRBJ2-7 | TRBV19
CASSLGVGGDGYTF | TGTGCCAGCAGCTTAGGAGTGGGAGGGGATGGCTACACCTTC | NA | NA | TRBJ1-2 | TRBV7-2
CASSLVTWVEEKLFF | TGTGCCAGCAGCTTGGTGACGTGGGTCGAAGAAAAACTGTTTTTT | NA | NA | TRBJ1-4 | TRBV5-5
CASSRGTSENIQYF | TGTGCCAGCTCGCGCGGGACTAGCGAAAACATTCAGTACTTC | NA | TRBD2 | TRBJ2-4 | TRBV18
CASSDTDYGYTF | TGTGCCAGCAGTGACACGGACTATGGCTACACCTTC | NA | NA | TRBJ1-2 | TRBV9
CASSQEGAALYNEQFF | TGTGCCAGCAGCCAGGAGGGGGCCGCGCTCTACAATGAGCAGTTCTTC | NA | NA | TRBJ2-1 | TRBV4-2
CASSIETGYNSPLHF | TGTGCCAGTAGTATAGAGACGGGATATAATTCACCCCTCCACTTT | once | NA | TRBJ1-6 | TRBV19
CASSPQTHSGNTIYF | TGTGCCAGCAGTCCCCAGACGCACTCTGGAAACACCATATATTTT | few | NA | TRBJ1-3 | TRBV6-5
CASSATGVYGYTF | TGTGCCAGCTCCGCGACAGGGGTGTATGGCTACACCTTC | NA | TRBD1 | TRBJ1-2 | TRBV18
CASSIPQGNGYTF | TGTGCCAGTAGTATCCCACAGGGGAATGGCTACACCTTC | NA | TRBD1 | TRBJ1-2 | TRBV19
CASRPTGTSGNTIYF | TGTGCCAGCAGGCCGACAGGGACCTCTGGAAACACCATATATTTT | NA | TRBD1 | TRBJ1-3 | TRBV2
CASNYYGYTF | TGTGCCAGCAATTACTATGGCTACACCTTC | once | NA | TRBJ1-2 | TRBV19
CASSYLDRGSKTFF | TGTGCCAGCAGTTACCTGGACAGGGGGAGTAAAACTTTCTTT | NA | TRBD1 | TRBJ1-1 | TRBV6-5
CASSVGRDTRVSPLHF | TGTGCCAGCAGCGTAGGGAGAGACACGCGGGTTTCACCCCTCCACTTT | NA | NA | TRBJ1-6 | TRBV9